These 23 T cell receptor beta chains were sequenced from one sample in a study of blood T cell repertoires in COVID-19. The data were produced by immunoSEQ multiplex PCR, yet TCRdb's version contains in-frame clones alone and is incomplete. The sample holds 150,000 to 200,000 clones, approximately 80% seen once. The specimen was peripheral blood. These TCRs come from a woman older than 75 with COVID-19, enrolled during active disease.

This clone was counted a single time. The chain carries TRBV7-8 and TRBJ2-3; D is possibly TRBD2 (6 bases). Per the germline V gene, CDR1 is SGHVS and CDR2 is FQNEAQ. Trimming left V 5 bases short and J 6 bases short, with 15 bases between. The CDR3 runs 14 residues. CDR3 region: CASSPSGTFDTQYF. The CDR3 DNA is TGTGCCAGCAGCCCCTCAGGGACTTTCGATACGCAGTATTTT.

The gene calls are TRBV5-1 and TRBJ1-3; the D is unclear. Germline values: CDR1 SGHRS, CDR2 YFSETQ. CDR3 length equals 15 residues. V shed 0 bases and J shed 1 base, with 8 bases lying between them. The DNA of the CDR3 is TGCGCCAGCAGCTTGGTCGCGGGATCTGGAAACACCATATATTTT. Its translation is CASSLVAGSGNTIYF.

The V call is TRBV4-1, the J call TRBJ1-3; TRBD1 agrees at 8 bases. Per the germline V gene, CDR1 is MGHRA and CDR2 is YSYEKL. CDR3 length: 15 amino acids. The V segment lost 1 base and the J segment 7 bases; nucleotides outside the gene matches: 6. CDR3 sequence: CASSQGPGGRNTIYF. The CDR3 bases are TGCGCCAGCAGCCAAGGCCCAGGGGGCCGGAACACCATATATTTT.

The chain links TRBV9 to TRBJ1-2; the match to TRBD1 covers 7 bases. The germline V gene encodes CDR1 SGDLS and CDR2 YYNGEE. The CDR3 is made up of 15 amino acids. The ends lost 5 bases at V and 2 bases at J; junction bases unmatched: 9. CDR3 in DNA: TGTGCCAGCAGTGATGACCTGACAGGGAACTATGGCTACACCTTC. This translates into CASSDDLTGNYGYTF.

This chain uses TRBV6-5 with TRBJ1-2, with D possibly TRBD1 on 5 matching bases. Germline loops: CDR1 MNHEY, CDR2 SVGAGI. With 6 bases removed from V and 7 bases from J, the gap between germline ends came to 12 bases. The CDR3 sequence is 12 residues long. The CDR3 nucleotides read TGTGCCAGCAGAGACAGTTTAGGTGGCTACACCTTC. Protein product: CASRDSLGGYTF.

The chain has TRBV6-6 and TRBJ1-1; 7 nucleotides match TRBD1. V lost 2 bases, J lost 3 bases, and 3 bases stayed unmatched. Germline loops: CDR1 MNHNY, CDR2 SVGAGI (reference sequence). The CDR3 totals 14 residues. For the CDR3, the DNA is TGTGCCAGCAGTTACCCCAGGGGGGACACTGAAGCTTTCTTT. This translates into CASSYPRGDTEAFF.

The rearrangement uses TRBV3-1 (or the pseudogene TRBV3-2) and TRBJ1-1; D is perhaps TRBD1 (6 bases). This CDR3 has 11 amino acids. Deletions cut 8 bases from V and 8 bases from J, with 12 bases between. Germline loops: CDR1 LGHDT, CDR2 YNNKEL (reference sequence). The CDR3 sequence: CASVRTGEAFF. The CDR3 nucleotides are TGTGCCAGCGTCCGTACAGGGGAAGCTTTCTTT.

Note on this clone: The same CDR3 arises from other DNA sequences in this sample as well. V usage is TRBV21-1 and J usage is TRBJ2-1; the tabulated D call, TRBD2, remains unverified against the DNA. TRBV21-1 is an annotated pseudogene. This CDR3 is built from 16 residues. For the CDR3, the DNA is TGTGCCAGCAGCAAGGTGGGCGGGAGCTCCTACAATGAGCAGTTCTTC. Translation: CASSKVGGSSYNEQFF.

This clone is a singleton in its sample. The DNA of the CDR3 is TGTGCCAGCAGCGTAGAACAGGGCCCCAATTCACCCCTCCACTTT. Protein: CASSVEQGPNSPLHF. The chain links TRBV9 to TRBJ1-6; the D gene is possibly TRBD1 (6 bases). V lost 0 bases, J lost 7 bases, and 11 bases lay in between. The CDR3 is 15 residues long. Germline loops: CDR1 SGDLS, CDR2 YYNGEE.

The CDR3 sequence is CASSISIQPQHF. As DNA, the CDR3 is TGTGCCAGTAGTATATCCATTCAGCCCCAGCATTTT. The V and J genes are TRBV19 and TRBJ1-5; the D is unclear. The CDR3 loop spans 12 amino acids. CDR1 and CDR2 from the germline V gene are LNHDA and SQIVND (reference sequence). V was trimmed by 2 bases and J by 6 bases, leaving 5 bases between them.

The rearrangement links TRBV29-1 to TRBJ2-3; 7 bases are a match to TRBD1. V was clipped by 4 bases and J by 0 bases; unmatched bases: 4. CDR1 is SQVTM, CDR2 ANQGSEA, per germline. This CDR3 has 14 residues. CDR3 region: CSVVGTASTDTQYF. The DNA of the CDR3 is TGCAGCGTTGTGGGGACAGCGAGCACAGATACGCAGTATTTT.

The table lists this clone with a count of one. The chain couples TRBV6-5 to TRBJ1-1; D is perhaps TRBD1 (5 bases). CDR3 length: 15 amino acids. V shed 5 bases and J shed 0 bases, with 13 bases lying between them. The V gene's germline CDR1 is MNHEY and CDR2 SVGAGI. The CDR3 loop is CASSIQGVLNTEAFF. Written as DNA, the CDR3 is TGTGCCAGCAGTATTCAAGGGGTTCTGAACACTGAAGCTTTCTTT.

The chain carries TRBV3-1 (or the pseudogene TRBV3-2) and TRBJ1-1; tentative D call: TRBD1 (5 bases). Trimming shortened V by 3 bases and J by 0 bases, and 14 bases separated the two germline ends. From germline, CDR1 is LGHDT and CDR2 YNNKEL (reference sequence). This CDR3 is built from 16 residues. CDR3 sequence reads: CASSHSDSLMNTEAFF. CDR3 nucleotide sequence: TGTGCCAGCAGCCATTCCGACAGCCTAATGAACACTGAAGCTTTCTTT.

The V and J genes are TRBV19 and TRBJ1-5; a weak D match, TRBD1 (6 bases). Trimming shortened V by 6 bases and J by 10 bases, and 22 bases separated the two germline ends. The CDR3 loop spans 15 amino acids. Germline assignment: CDR1 LNHDA and CDR2 SQIVND (reference sequence). The CDR3 here is CASRRGAGEAIPQHF. The CDR3 nucleotides are TGTGCCAGTAGGAGGGGGGCGGGGGAAGCGATCCCCCAGCATTTT.

The chain uses TRBV28 and TRBJ2-7; a weak D match, TRBD1 (5 bases). The CDR3 is 15 residues long. V was cut by 0 bases and J by 2 bases, with 11 bases left in between. Germline V gene data show CDR1 as MDHEN and CDR2 as SYDVKM. CDR3 nucleotide sequence: TGTGCCAGCAGTTTATGGGCAGGGAACACCTACGAGCAGTACTTC. Translation: CASSLWAGNTYEQYF.

This chain uses TRBV3-1 (or the pseudogene TRBV3-2) with TRBJ2-5; possible D gene TRBD1, 5 bases. The CDR3 loop spans 14 amino acids. V was trimmed by 5 bases and J by 4 bases, leaving 14 bases between them. CDR1 is LGHDT and CDR2 is YNNKEL in the germline V gene (reference sequence). The CDR3 bases are TGTGCCAGCAGCTTGTGGAAGGGGCTAGAGACCCAGTACTTC. As protein: CASSLWKGLETQYF.

V usage is TRBV20-1 and J usage is TRBJ1-2; possible D gene TRBD1, 5 bases. V gave up 6 bases and J gave up 6 bases, with 11 bases separating them. CDR1 is DFQATT and CDR2 is SNEGSKA in the germline V gene (reference sequence). The CDR3 has 11 residues. The CDR3: CSAAQGHGYTF. The CDR3 DNA is TGCAGTGCAGCGCAGGGTCATGGCTACACCTTC.

In DNA form, the CDR3 reads TGTGCCAGCAGCTTGGCACGGGGGACCGCTTTCTTT. The encoded protein is CASSLARGTAFF. The chain combines TRBV5-6 with TRBJ1-1, with TRBD1 as a possible D gene (5 bases). V was clipped by 0 bases and J by 11 bases, with 11 bases between them. The CDR3 runs 12 residues. Germline CDR1 SGHDT, CDR2 YYEEEE. The full variable domain, in which reference TRBV5-6 and TRBJ1-1 provide the parts outside the CDR3, is DAGVTQSPTHLIKTRGQQVTLRCSPKSGHDTVSWYQQALGQGPQFIFQYYEEEERQRGNFPDRFSGHQFPNYSSELNVNALLLGDSALYLCASSLARGTAFFGQGTRLTVV.

The chain has TRBV5-1 and TRBJ1-6; tentative D call: TRBD1 (6 bases). CDR1 is SGHRS, CDR2 YFSETQ, per germline. This CDR3 is 14 amino acids long. The ends were cut back, 2 bases at V and 7 bases at J, with 10 bases in the middle. The CDR3 bases are TGCGCCAGCAGCTTAGGACAGCGCAATTCACCCCTCCACTTT. Its protein is CASSLGQRNSPLHF.

The chain employs TRBV10-1 and TRBJ2-2, with 8 bases fitting TRBD1. The CDR3 consists of 16 residues. Trimming cost V 6 bases and J 0 bases; bases outside gene matches: 6. CDR1 and CDR2 from the germline V gene are WNHNN and SYGVQD (reference sequence). CDR3 sequence (DNA): TGCGCCAGCAGGGACGAGGACAGGGCGAACACCGGGGAGCTGTTTTTT. Protein product: CASRDEDRANTGELFF.

CDR3 sequence: CASRGTGRTFGGTIYF. CDR3 bases: TGTGCCAGTAGGGGGACAGGTCGAACCTTCGGAGGGACCATATATTTT. The V call is TRBV19, the J call TRBJ1-3; 8 positions match TRBD1. This CDR3 has 16 amino acids. With V trimmed by 6 bases and J by 10 bases, 17 bases remained unmatched. Per germline, CDR1 LNHDA and CDR2 SQIVND (reference sequence).

CDR3 nucleotide sequence: TGCGCCAGCAGCTTTACTCTAGCGGGAGCACGCCCCAACGAGCAGTACTTC. Translated, it gives CASSFTLAGARPNEQYF. The V and J genes are TRBV5-1 and TRBJ2-7; 10 bases match TRBD2. The V gene's germline CDR1 is SGHRS and CDR2 YFSETQ. After removal of 2 bases from V and 5 bases from J, the junction contained 13 bases not matched to a gene. CDR3 length: 17 amino acids.

This clone was recorded a few times. The V gene is TRBV3-1 (or the pseudogene TRBV3-2), the J gene TRBJ2-2, with 14 bases fitting TRBD2. The length of the CDR3 is 16 residues. V shed 4 bases and J 7 bases; nucleotides not matched to a gene: 5. Germline V gene data show CDR1 as LGHDT and CDR2 as YNNKEL (reference sequence). The CDR3 bases are TGTGCCAGCAGCCTGGGACTAGCGGGAGCGGGCGGGGAGCTGTTTTTT. As protein: CASSLGLAGAGGELFF.